The 32 T cell receptor beta chains listed next were all sequenced from one sample in a study of OX40 agonist ivuxolimab in advanced cancers. The protocol was immunoSEQ multiplex PCR, while the TCRdb copy is restricted to in-frame clones and leaves out a portion. The table records approximately 49,000 clones, about 76% of them present only once. The sequences come from CD4+ or CD8+ T cells sorted from blood, collected in a trial of the OX40 agonist ivuxolimab. Receptor source: an adult with an advanced solid tumor such as melanoma, head and neck, liver or kidney cancer.

Only a few counts were recorded for this clone. V is TRBV28 and J is TRBJ2-7; TRBD1 is a possible D gene (5 bases). The CDR3 sequence is 14 residues long. CDR1 and CDR2 from the germline V gene are MDHEN and SYDVKM. V lost 5 bases and J lost 6, with 17 bases in between. CDR3 DNA: TGTGCCAGCAGTCCCGGTCTGTCAGGGCTCGAGCAGTACGTC. Its protein is CASSPGLSGLEQYV.

The chain is built from TRBV27 and TRBJ2-1, with 10 bases that match TRBD1. J was trimmed by 5 bases and V by 3 bases; bases with no gene match: 1. This CDR3 has 14 amino acids. CDR1 is MNHEY and CDR2 is SMNVEV in the germline V gene (reference sequence). The chain's CDR3 is CASSFGTGDNEQFF. The CDR3 bases are TGTGCCAGCAGTTTCGGGACAGGGGACAATGAGCAGTTCTTC.

The chain recombines TRBV7-6 with TRBJ2-3; 8 bases align to TRBD2. This CDR3 has 14 residues. The junction had 5 bases not matched to a gene; V was cut back by 5 bases and J by 4 bases. Germline values: CDR1 SGHVS, CDR2 FNYEAQ. The CDR3 reads CASSPAGGPDTQYF. The DNA for the CDR3 is TGTGCCAGCAGCCCCGCGGGGGGCCCAGATACGCAGTATTTT.

The genes are TRBV20-1 and TRBJ2-7, with D hard to call. Trimming cost V 0 bases and J 6 bases, with 6 bases left between them. Germline V gives CDR1 DFQATT, CDR2 SNEGSKA (reference sequence). The CDR3 covers 11 residues. The CDR3 loop reads CSARDMAEQYV. The CDR3 region has the DNA TGCAGTGCTAGAGATATGGCCGAGCAGTACGTC.

This clone was observed once. The same CDR3 also results from other DNA sequences found in this sample. This sequence joins TRBV4-3 and TRBJ1-5; D is possibly TRBD1 (5 bases). CDR1 is LGHNA, CDR2 YSLEER, per germline. Deletions cut 0 bases from V and 7 bases from J, with 10 bases between. This CDR3 is 14 amino acids long. The CDR3 nucleotides read TGCGCCAGCAGCCAAGAGGGGGTCGGGCAGCCCCAGCATTTT. This encodes CASSQEGVGQPQHF.

There are a few counts of this clone. The chain combines TRBV9 with TRBJ1-1; no definite D call. Trimming took 0 bases from V and 2 from J, leaving 5 bases between them. Germline assignment: CDR1 SGDLS and CDR2 YYNGEE. This CDR3 is 13 amino acids long. DNA for the CDR3: TGTGCCAGCAGCGTAGCCAGTAACACTGAAGCTTTCTTT. Protein: CASSVASNTEAFF.

CDR3 in amino acids: CASSYQGAYGGNEQFF. The CDR3 region has the DNA TGTGCCAGCAGTTACCAGGGGGCTTACGGAGGCAATGAGCAGTTCTTC. V usage is TRBV27 and J usage is TRBJ2-1, with 8 bases that match TRBD1. With 4 bases clipped from V and 6 bases from J, the junction kept 11 bases outside the gene matches. CDR3 length equals 16 residues. The germline V gene encodes CDR1 MNHEY and CDR2 SMNVEV (reference sequence).

This clone was found once. The chain has TRBV27 and TRBJ2-1, with 8 bases identical to TRBD2. The CDR3 consists of 15 residues. V lost 0 bases and J lost 8; bases outside the gene matches: 6. Germline V gene lookup returns CDR1 MNHEY and CDR2 SMNVEV (reference sequence). The CDR3 DNA sequence: TGTGCCAGCAGTTTATCCAGCGGGAGTTCCGATGAGCAGTTCTTC. Its protein product is CASSLSSGSSDEQFF.

This clone was counted a few times. The CDR3 protein is CASSLIGDGEAFF. CDR3 nucleotide sequence: TGCGCCAGCAGCTTGATAGGGGATGGTGAAGCTTTCTTT. V usage is TRBV5-1 and J usage is TRBJ1-1; D might be TRBD1 (5 bases). V lost 1 base and J lost 7, with 11 bases in between. This CDR3 is 13 amino acids long. CDR1 and CDR2 from the germline V gene are SGHRS and YFSETQ. The full variable domain, its missing parts supplied by reference TRBV5-1 and TRBJ1-1, is KAGVTQTPRYLIKTRGQQVTLSCSPISGHRSVSWYQQTPGQGLQFLFEYFSETQRNKGNFPGRFSGRQFSNSRSEMNVSTLELGDSALYLCASSLIGDGEAFFGQGTRLTVV.

CDR3 coding DNA: TGTGCCAGCAGTTACGGCCAGGCCGGTAACGAGCAGTACTTC. Translation gives CASSYGQAGNEQYF. The V gene is TRBV6-5, the J gene TRBJ2-7; D gene uncertain. From germline, CDR1 is MNHEY and CDR2 SVGAGI. Trimming shortened V by 2 bases and J by 5 bases, and 13 bases separated the two germline ends. This CDR3 is 14 amino acids long.

This clone has more than one count but fewer than ten. The gene calls are TRBV10-3 and TRBJ1-1; D ambiguous. Germline V gene data show CDR1 as ENHRY and CDR2 as SYGVKD. Trimming stripped 10 bases from V and 3 bases from J, with 9 bases between. This CDR3 has 11 amino acids. The CDR3 DNA sequence: TGTGCCAGCCAGGAGGACACTGAAGCTTTCTTT. Residues: CASQEDTEAFF.

The chain has TRBV28 and TRBJ2-3; no reliable D call. Between the trimmed V and J ends, which lost 4 bases and 2 bases, there was a span of 13 bases. This CDR3 has 15 amino acids. Germline V gene data show CDR1 as MDHEN and CDR2 as SYDVKM. CDR3: CASSSLDGFTDTQYF. CDR3 nucleotides: TGTGCCAGCAGTTCACTTGACGGGTTCACAGATACGCAGTATTTT.

The chain is built from TRBV7-8 and TRBJ2-6, with a possible D match to TRBD1 (6 bases). V dropped 2 bases and J dropped 0 bases, with 14 bases sitting between them. Looked up from germline, CDR1 is SGHVS and CDR2 is FQNEAQ. The CDR3 covers 18 residues. The CDR3 nucleotides read TGTGCCAGCAGCTTACCCGACAGGACCCACTCTGGGGCCAACGTCCTGACTTTC. Its translation is CASSLPDRTHSGANVLTF.

The genes are TRBV28 and TRBJ2-5; either TRBD1 or TRBD2 may fit D (6 bases each). V lost 2 bases and J lost 4, with 14 bases in between. CDR1 MDHEN and CDR2 SYDVKM come from the germline V gene. This CDR3 region has 15 residues. Here the CDR3 DNA reads TGTGCCAGCAGTTTAACAAGGGGGGCAGGAGAGACCCAGTACTTC. Translating gives CASSLTRGAGETQYF.

This sequence joins TRBV28 and TRBJ2-7; D unclear. V was shortened by 6 bases and J by 0 bases, with 3 bases between the two germline ends. The V gene's germline CDR1 is MDHEN and CDR2 SYDVKM. This CDR3 is built from 11 residues. For the CDR3, the DNA is TGTGCCAGCAGATTCTCCTACGAGCAGTACTTC. Amino acids: CASRFSYEQYF.

This chain connects TRBV2 to TRBJ1-2; TRBD1 matches at 7 bases. With 8 bases clipped from V and 2 bases from J, the junction kept 5 bases outside the gene matches. Germline CDR1 and CDR2: SNHLY and FYNNEI. The CDR3 runs to 13 residues. DNA for the CDR3: TGTGCCAGCGGGTCAGGGGGGAACTATGGCTACACCTTC. Encoded protein: CASGSGGNYGYTF. Full variable domain (remainder filled in from reference TRBV2 and TRBJ1-2): EPEVTQTPSHQVTQMGQEVILRCVPISNHLYFYWYRQILGQKVEFLVSFYNNEISEKSEIFDDQFSVERPDGSNFTLKIRSTKLEDSAMYFCASGSGGNYGYTFGSGTRLTVV.

The CDR3 DNA follows: TGTGCCAGCAGTGCCATCGGGTCGTCCTACGAGCAGTACGTC. It encodes CASSAIGSSYEQYV. The chain joins TRBV6-5 to TRBJ2-7; no firm D call. Trimming stripped 5 bases from V and 1 base from J, with 12 bases between. Germline CDR1 MNHEY, CDR2 SVGAGI. The CDR3 consists of 14 residues.

The J gene is TRBJ1-1, the V gene TRBV27; D may be TRBD1 (5 bases). Germline loops: CDR1 MNHEY, CDR2 SMNVEV (reference sequence). The CDR3 runs to 15 residues. V was pared by 0 bases and J by 5 bases, with 13 bases between. The CDR3 loop is CASSLSGGTETEAFF. For the CDR3, the DNA is TGTGCCAGCAGTTTATCGGGGGGAACAGAAACTGAAGCTTTCTTT.

This clone was counted a few times. The V and J genes are TRBV19 and TRBJ2-2; no definite D call. Germline loops: CDR1 LNHDA, CDR2 SQIVND (reference sequence). The CDR3 covers 14 residues. Trimming stripped 5 bases from V and 6 bases from J, with 13 bases between. Here the CDR3 reads CASSPTQMAGELFF. CDR3 DNA sequence: TGTGCCAGTAGTCCAACTCAGATGGCCGGGGAGCTGTTTTTT.

Turning to this clone: One end of the junction fails to match germline, which may point to a read error. This chain joins TRBV5-6 and TRBJ1-1; a weak D match, TRBD1 (6 bases). CDR1 is SGHDT and CDR2 is YYEEEE in the germline V gene. The CDR3 is 16 residues long. The CDR3 nucleotides read TGTGCCAGCAGCTATTCAGAGGTCAGGGGAAGCGCTGAAGTTTTCTTT. This translates into CASSYSEVRGSAEVFF.

The genes are TRBV5-4 and TRBJ2-7; D ambiguous. V lost 4 bases, J lost 2 bases, and 7 bases lay in between. Per germline, CDR1 SGHNT and CDR2 YYREEE (reference sequence). This CDR3 spans 12 amino acids. In nucleotides, the CDR3 is TGTGCCAGCAGCCAAGTTGCCTACGAGCAGTACTTC. As protein: CASSQVAYEQYF.

The genes are TRBV10-3 and TRBJ2-1; D tentatively reads TRBD1 or TRBD2 (6 bases each). The CDR3 runs to 12 residues. The germline CDR1 and CDR2 sequences are ENHRY and SYGVKD. V dropped 8 bases and J dropped 9 bases, with 14 bases sitting between them. The DNA for the CDR3 is TGTGCCATCGGAGGGAAACAGGGTGAGCAGTTCTTC. Residues: CAIGGKQGEQFF.

The chain employs TRBV13 and TRBJ1-2, with a possible D match to TRBD1 (6 bases). The CDR3 is 13 amino acids. The V gene's germline CDR1 is PRHDT and CDR2 FYEKMQ (reference sequence). Trimming shortened V by 5 bases and J by 13 bases, and 20 bases separated the two germline ends. CDR3 loop: CASSLGQPQGSTF. In DNA, the CDR3 is TGTGCCAGCAGCCTCGGACAGCCACAAGGGTCCACCTTC.

V gene TRBV4-3 combines with J gene TRBJ2-3; D gene ambiguous. CDR1 LGHNA and CDR2 YSLEER come from the germline V gene. This CDR3 comprises 14 residues. V gave up 0 bases and J gave up 6 bases, with 10 bases separating them. The CDR3 loop reads CASSQDRTYDTQYF. In DNA form, the CDR3 reads TGCGCCAGCAGCCAAGATCGAACATACGATACGCAGTATTTT.

The V and J genes are TRBV5-1 and TRBJ1-4; no firm D call. V was pared by 0 bases and J by 8 bases, with 11 bases between. The CDR3 length is 14 residues. CDR1 and CDR2 (germline): SGHRS, YFSETQ. CDR3 nucleotides: TGCGCCAGCAGCTTGGAACGTGGGGAAGAAAAACTGTTTTTT. Protein product: CASSLERGEEKLFF.

This sequence joins TRBV2 and TRBJ1-5; possible D gene TRBD1, 6 bases. CDR3 length: 15 residues. Germline CDR1 and CDR2: SNHLY and FYNNEI. V lost 6 bases, J lost 7 bases, and 19 bases lay in between. The CDR3: CASSPTTGIGQPQHF. The CDR3 DNA reads TGTGCCAGCAGCCCTACCACAGGGATAGGCCAGCCCCAGCATTTT. The whole variable domain, filled in from reference TRBV2 and TRBJ1-5, reads EPEVTQTPSHQVTQMGQEVILRCVPISNHLYFYWYRQILGQKVEFLVSFYNNEISEKSEIFDDQFSVERPDGSNFTLKIRSTKLEDSAMYFCASSPTTGIGQPQHFGDGTRLSIL.

The V and J genes are TRBV7-9 and TRBJ2-2, with TRBD1 matching over 7 bases. Germline V gene sequence: CDR1 SEHNR, CDR2 FQNEAQ (reference sequence). This CDR3 is 14 amino acids long. V lost 5 bases, J lost 4 bases, and 4 bases stayed unmatched. CDR3 residues: CASSPRTGTGELFF. CDR3 nucleotides: TGTGCCAGCAGCCCCCGGACAGGCACCGGGGAGCTGTTTTTT.

V usage is TRBV11-2 and J usage is TRBJ2-3, with unresolved D. Germline V gives CDR1 SGHAT, CDR2 FQNNGV. V was clipped by 1 base and J by 6 bases, with 8 bases between them. This CDR3 has 13 amino acids. CDR3 in amino acids: CASSLAGWDTQYF. The CDR3 nucleotides read TGTGCCAGCAGCTTAGCGGGTTGGGATACGCAGTATTTT.

J is TRBJ1-5 and V is TRBV9, with a weak D call TRBD1 (5 bases). The CDR3 loop spans 15 amino acids. Germline values: CDR1 SGDLS, CDR2 YYNGEE. The V end lost 4 bases, the J end lost 1 base, and 12 bases lay between the germline ends. The CDR3 nucleotides read TGTGCCAGCAGCCCGTCCGGGGGAAGCAATCAGCCCCAGCATTTT. It is translated as CASSPSGGSNQPQHF.

V gene TRBV5-6 combines with J gene TRBJ2-2; D uncertain. The CDR3 has 13 amino acids. Trimming stripped 6 bases from V and 7 bases from J, with 13 bases between. The germline V gene has CDR1 SGHDT and CDR2 YYEEEE. CDR3 coding DNA: TGTGCCAGCAACCCGGTGGGTGGCGGGGAGCTGTTTTTT. This sequence encodes CASNPVGGGELFF. Full variable domain (remainder filled in from reference TRBV5-6 and TRBJ2-2): DAGVTQSPTHLIKTRGQQVTLRCSPKSGHDTVSWYQQALGQGPQFIFQYYEEEERQRGNFPDRFSGHQFPNYSSELNVNALLLGDSALYLCASNPVGGGELFFGEGSRLTVL.

The chain joins TRBV28 to TRBJ2-6; D possibly uses TRBD1 or TRBD2 (5 bases each). With 5 bases removed from V and 0 bases from J, the gap between germline ends came to 11 bases. The CDR3 spans 16 residues. Germline lookup yields CDR1 MDHEN and CDR2 SYDVKM. CDR3 bases: TGTGCCAGCAGTAGGGACGGGGACTCTGGGGCCAACGTCCTGACTTTC. It encodes CASSRDGDSGANVLTF.

The chain couples TRBV10-3 to TRBJ1-1; TRBD1 might be the D (6 bases). V lost 6 bases, J lost 4 bases, and 15 bases lay in between. The CDR3 length is 14 residues. In germline, CDR1 is ENHRY, CDR2 SYGVKD. The CDR3 DNA is TGTGCCATCAGCTCACCGGGACAACGCACTGAAGCTTTCTTT. Residues: CAISSPGQRTEAFF.